The rows below give T cell receptor beta chains drawn from one sample of a study of CXCR3-negative and CXCR3-positive naive CD8 T cells. TCRdb reprocessed the 5' RACE reads; each CDR3 protein has one entry and no DNA is given. This repertoire includes 140,000 to 150,000 distinct CDR3 sequences. Sequencing was done on a sample of naive CXCR3+ CD8+ T cells from blood. These receptors were collected from a human donor in good health. Some clones in this sample may be carry-over from other donors' samples. CDR3s include the opening cysteine and the closing phenylalanine or tryptophan. Fields, in order: CDR3 length, J gene, V gene, CDR3 protein.

length: 13
J: TRBJ2-5
V: TRBV30
CDR3: CAWDGQVGETQYF

length: 13
J: TRBJ2-7
V: TRBV7-3
CDR3: CASRPSGTREQYF

length: 14
J: TRBJ1-1
V: TRBV6-5
CDR3: CASSYSVRNTEAFF

length: 11
J: TRBJ2-5
V: TRBV12-3/TRBV12-4
CDR3: CASVMGETQYF

length: 15
J: TRBJ1-2
V: TRBV5-6
CDR3: CASSSGTGGGYGYTF

length: 16
J: TRBJ2-3
V: TRBV28
CDR3: CASHLGGQGTTDTQYF

length: 15
J: TRBJ2-7
V: TRBV20-1
CDR3: CSASRGAVLVYEQYF

length: 16
J: TRBJ2-7
V: TRBV27
CDR3: CASSLGTSGSSNEQYF

length: 16
J: TRBJ2-3
V: TRBV28
CDR3: CASSLQWRVSTDTQYF

length: 14
J: TRBJ2-7
V: TRBV7-8
CDR3: CASSLTTGTYEQYF

length: 13
J: TRBJ2-7
V: TRBV12-5
CDR3: CASGLARGTEQYF

length: 14
J: TRBJ2-3
V: TRBV6-2/TRBV6-3
CDR3: CASSYQRGDLTQYF

length: 16
J: TRBJ2-1
V: TRBV19
CDR3: CASSIDLTGGYNEQFF

length: 13
J: TRBJ2-3
V: TRBV2
CDR3: CASSEGFDLEKYF

length: 13
J: TRBJ1-1
V: TRBV6-4
CDR3: CASSDLSGTEAFF

length: 13
J: TRBJ2-3
V: TRBV28
CDR3: CASSLYLRDTQYF

length: 15
J: TRBJ2-1
V: TRBV12-3/TRBV12-4
CDR3: CASRPTTTHYNEQFF

length: 14
J: TRBJ2-1
V: TRBV29-1
CDR3: CSVEFREAYNEQFF

length: 13
J: TRBJ2-7
V: TRBV20-1
CDR3: CSASGTEAYEQYF

length: 14
J: TRBJ2-7
V: TRBV20-1
CDR3: CSARDTGGDYEQSF

length: 13
J: TRBJ1-5
V: TRBV25-1
CDR3: CASSESEWAAQHF

length: 15
J: TRBJ2-3
V: TRBV6-5
CDR3: CASSYSVGGTDTQYF

length: 14
J: TRBJ2-7
V: TRBV4-3
CDR3: CASSPASRSYEQYF

length: 15
J: TRBJ2-5
V: TRBV7-9
CDR3: CASSSQREARETQYF

length: 17
J: TRBJ1-1
V: TRBV5-1
CDR3: CASSLLDSIRGDTEAFF